This note documents a single T cell receptor (beta chain) sequence. Its cognate antigen is unknown. With 2 bases removed from V and 5 bases from J, the gap between germline ends came to 15 bases. The germline V gene has CDR1 SGHVS and CDR2 FNYEAQ. The CDR3 is 16 residues long. This entry belongs to a study of cytomegalovirus exposure and HLA in healthy donors. Findings of the study overall: Overall, some 160 TCR beta chains were annotated as cytomegalovirus-associated.

In the PCR, 60 Vbeta and 13 Jbeta primers were used. Sequencing used immunoSEQ multiplex PCR; TCRdb keeps in-frame clones, though not all of them. The table includes roughly 140,000 clones, roughly 87% detected once. Sequencing input: PBMCs. This chain links TRBV7-6 with TRBJ2-2; possibly TRBD1 for D (6 bases). This TCR was sampled from a man aged 30 to 39 in good health and CMV-seropositive. CDR3 sequence reads: CASSLIPGTPTGELFF. In DNA, the CDR3 is TGTGCCAGCAGCTTAATCCCCGGGACACCTACCGGGGAGCTGTTTTTT.